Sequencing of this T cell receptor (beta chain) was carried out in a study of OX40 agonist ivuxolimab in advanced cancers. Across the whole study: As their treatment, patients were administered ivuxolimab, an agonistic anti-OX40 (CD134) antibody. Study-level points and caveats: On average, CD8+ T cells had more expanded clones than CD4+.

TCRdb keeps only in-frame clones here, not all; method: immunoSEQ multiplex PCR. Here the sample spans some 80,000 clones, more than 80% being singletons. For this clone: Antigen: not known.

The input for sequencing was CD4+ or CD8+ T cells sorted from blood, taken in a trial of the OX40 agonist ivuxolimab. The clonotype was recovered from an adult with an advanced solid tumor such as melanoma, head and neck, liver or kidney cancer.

The CDR3 region has the DNA TGCGCCAGCAGCCCCGGACAGGGGATCCAGCCCCAGCATTTT. Translated, it gives CASSPGQGIQPQHF. The chain links TRBV5-1 to TRBJ1-5, with 9 bases identical to TRBD1. The CDR3 has 14 amino acids. The V gene end was trimmed by 4 bases and the J gene end by 7 bases; junction bases not matched to a gene: 6. The V gene's germline CDR1 is SGHRS and CDR2 YFSETQ.